Shown below are 2 T cell receptor beta chains from a single sample sequenced in a study of T cell responses to AZD1222 COVID-19 vaccine. TCRdb's copy holds only in-frame clones and misses some; the assay was immunoSEQ multiplex PCR. The sample has about 150,000 clones; less than 90% are singletons. The sequencing used peripheral blood, collected after recovery from COVID-19. All receptors derive from an adult who had recovered from COVID-19.

The rearrangement links TRBV28 to TRBJ1-4, with 8 nucleotides matching TRBD1. Per germline, CDR1 MDHEN and CDR2 SYDVKM. CDR3 length: 16 residues. V gave up 8 bases and J gave up 0 bases; unmatched junction bases: 8. DNA of the CDR3: TGTGCCAGCTCGGGACAGGCTCTCGCAACTAATGAAAAACTGTTTTTT. It specifies CASSGQALATNEKLFF. The full variable domain, rest sourced from reference TRBV28 and TRBJ1-4, is DVKVTQSSRYLVKRTGEKVFLECVQDMDHENMFWYRQDPGLGLRLIYFSYDVKMKEKGDIPEGYSVSREKKERFSLILESASTNQTSMYLCASSGQALATNEKLFFGSGTQLSVL.

This chain joins TRBV13 and TRBJ1-1; D remains unclear. CDR1 PRHDT and CDR2 FYEKMQ come from the germline V gene (reference sequence). Trimming left V 5 bases short and J 0 bases short, with 13 bases between. There are 15 residues in the CDR3. CDR3 nucleotides: TGTGCCAGCAGCCTACAGACGGTGGTGAACACTGAAGCTTTCTTT. Protein sequence: CASSLQTVVNTEAFF.